This T cell receptor (beta chain) was retrieved from a study of cytomegalovirus exposure and HLA in healthy donors. Turning to the study itself: A previous analysis identified approximately 120 million unique TCR beta sequences derived from around 180 million T cells. For the roughly 400 genotyped donors, more than 80% fell within the Caucasian-associated ancestry cluster.

Germline V lookup: CDR1 SGHNT, CDR2 YYREEE (reference sequence). J lost 7 bases, V lost 4 bases, and 10 bases had no gene match. There are 14 residues in the CDR3. PCR involved 60 Vbeta and 13 Jbeta primers. Source study methods: Approximately 72 million unique TCR beta chains, roughly 11 million of them shared, were counted by a later analysis. Repertoires were generated with immunoSEQ multiplex PCR, while TCRdb's copy carries only in-frame clones and drops some. Clonal size and the V and J genes are those of that table, whereas D and trimming came from the DNA. The table shows about 130,000 clones, with 81% occurring only once. Study observations and caveats: Most TCR sequences were seen very rarely across donors, but some public TCRs occurred in many.

Concerning this clone: Its target is not known.

This clonotype originated in a man aged 18 to 29 in good health and CMV-seropositive. Sequenced material: PBMCs. V gene TRBV5-4 combines with J gene TRBJ1-2; 7 positions agree with TRBD1. Here the CDR3 reads CASSPVTGRSGYTF. The CDR3 DNA reads as TGTGCCAGCAGCCCCGTGACAGGGAGAAGTGGCTACACCTTC.